Listed here are 11 T cell receptor beta chains from one sample, sequenced in a study of blood T cell repertoires in COVID-19. Only in-frame clones appear in the TCRdb table, and some are missing; sequencing was by immunoSEQ multiplex PCR. The sample comprises about 250,000 clones, 86% of which are singletons, and about 1.6% rests with the top ten. Sequenced input: peripheral blood. These TCRs come from a woman in her fifties or sixties who had recovered from COVID-19.

V usage is TRBV9 and J usage is TRBJ2-7, with D unresolved. The CDR3 is 13 amino acids. Trimming cost V 2 bases and J 0 bases, with 6 bases left between them. Germline CDR1 is SGDLS and CDR2 is YYNGEE. CDR3 in DNA: TGTGCCAGCAGCGTTGCGATCTCCTACGAGCAGTACTTC. Translated, it gives CASSVAISYEQYF.

CDR3 sequence: CASSSLAGGTLRTYNEQFF. As DNA, the CDR3 is TGTGCCAGCAGCTCTCTAGCGGGGGGTACACTCAGAACCTACAATGAGCAGTTCTTC. This sequence joins TRBV11-2 and TRBJ2-1; 11 bases are shared with TRBD2. From germline, CDR1 is SGHAT and CDR2 FQNNGV. The ends lost 4 bases at V and 2 bases at J; junction bases unmatched: 13. The CDR3 is 19 residues long. The full variable domain, rest sourced from reference TRBV11-2 and TRBJ2-1, is EAGVAQSPRYKIIEKRQSVAFWCNPISGHATLYWYQQILGQGPKLLIQFQNNGVVDDSQLPKDRFSAERLKGVDSTLKIQPAKLEDSAVYLCASSSLAGGTLRTYNEQFFGPGTRLTVL.

This clone showed up just once. The rearrangement links TRBV19 to TRBJ1-1, with TRBD1 matching over 7 bases. With V trimmed by 3 bases and J by 7 bases, 5 bases remained unmatched. The germline CDR1 and CDR2 sequences are LNHDA and SQIVND (reference sequence). The CDR3 has 13 residues. CDR3 loop: CASSIDRDNEAFF. CDR3 sequence (DNA): TGTGCCAGTAGTATCGACAGGGACAATGAAGCTTTCTTT.

V usage is TRBV14 and J usage is TRBJ1-2; D gene unclear. V was pared by 0 bases and J by 8 bases, with 10 bases between. The CDR3 spans 13 residues. Per germline, CDR1 SGHDN and CDR2 FVKESK. CDR3 sequence (DNA): TGTGCCAGCAGCCAAGATCTAGACCGGGGCTACACCTTC. Translating gives CASSQDLDRGYTF. The full variable domain, with the rest looked up from reference TRBV14 and TRBJ1-2, is EAGVTQFPSHSVIEKGQTVTLRCDPISGHDNLYWYRRVMGKEIKFLLHFVKESKQDESGMPNNRFLAERTGGTYSTLKVQPAELEDSGVYFCASSQDLDRGYTFGSGTRLTVV.

V and J are TRBV7-9 and TRBJ2-1; 9 nucleotides align to TRBD2. After removal of 6 bases from V and 1 base from J, the junction contained 16 bases not matched to a gene. The CDR3 covers 19 residues. Germline lookup yields CDR1 SEHNR and CDR2 FQNEAQ (reference sequence). This CDR3 reads CASSPSGGLAGKSYNEQFF. The CDR3 bases are TGTGCCAGCAGTCCTTCAGGGGGGCTAGCGGGGAAGTCCTACAATGAGCAGTTCTTC.

V gene TRBV7-9 combines with J gene TRBJ1-4, with 7 bases identical to TRBD1. V lost 5 bases to trimming and J lost 10 bases; unmatched junction nucleotides: 13. Looked up from germline, CDR1 is SEHNR and CDR2 is FQNEAQ (reference sequence). The CDR3 contains 15 residues. The CDR3 DNA reads as TGTGCCAGCAGCACTCTGACAGGGCCTTACGGAAAACTGTTTTTT. It codes for CASSTLTGPYGKLFF. The whole variable domain, filled in from reference TRBV7-9 and TRBJ1-4, reads DTGVSQNPRHKITKRGQNVTFRCDPISEHNRLYWYRQTLGQGPEFLTYFQNEAQLEKSRLLSDRFSAERPKGSFSTLEIQRTEQGDSAMYLCASSTLTGPYGKLFFGSGTQLSVL.

This chain uses TRBV19 with TRBJ2-1; tentative D call: TRBD2 (6 bases). Trimming pared 3 bases from V and 5 bases from J, leaving 14 bases between. Looked up from germline, CDR1 is LNHDA and CDR2 is SQIVND (reference sequence). This CDR3 spans 15 amino acids. The DNA for the CDR3 is TGTGCCAGTAGTATTTGGGGGGTCCTGAACAATGAGCAGTTCTTC. Amino acid sequence: CASSIWGVLNNEQFF.

This chain links TRBV7-2 with TRBJ1-6; 9 bases fit TRBD1. Germline values: CDR1 SGHTA, CDR2 FQGNSA. The length of the CDR3 is 16 residues. V lost 1 base to trimming and J lost 10 bases; unmatched junction nucleotides: 8. CDR3 coding DNA: TGTGCCAGCAGCTTAGGCCCCGGGACAGGGCCCTCACCCCTCCACTTT. This sequence encodes CASSLGPGTGPSPLHF.

The chain joins TRBV27 to TRBJ2-7; 7 bases are shared with TRBD1. J was trimmed by 0 bases and V by 2 bases; bases with no gene match: 10. There are 17 residues in the CDR3. Per germline, CDR1 MNHEY and CDR2 SMNVEV (reference sequence). This CDR3 is CASSLDQPQGHSYEQYF. The DNA of the CDR3 is TGTGCCAGCAGTTTAGATCAGCCACAGGGGCACTCCTACGAGCAGTACTTC.

This clone was detected only once. CDR3 protein: CASSPGTGYNNEQFF. For the CDR3, the DNA is TGTGCCAGCAGCCCCGGGACAGGCTATAACAATGAGCAGTTCTTC. The rearrangement uses TRBV6-6 and TRBJ2-1; 8 bases are a match to TRBD1. Germline assignment: CDR1 MNHNY and CDR2 SVGAGI (reference sequence). The J segment lost 5 bases and the V segment lost 6 bases, leaving 9 bases of the junction unmatched. The CDR3 sequence is 15 residues long.

The chain links TRBV27 to TRBJ2-7, with unresolved D. Looked up from germline, CDR1 is MNHEY and CDR2 is SMNVEV (reference sequence). The CDR3 consists of 16 residues. Deletions cut 2 bases from V and 2 bases from J, with 16 bases between. The CDR3 region is CASSLPVAIPTYEQYF. DNA of the CDR3: TGTGCCAGCAGTTTACCCGTGGCAATCCCAACCTACGAGCAGTACTTC.